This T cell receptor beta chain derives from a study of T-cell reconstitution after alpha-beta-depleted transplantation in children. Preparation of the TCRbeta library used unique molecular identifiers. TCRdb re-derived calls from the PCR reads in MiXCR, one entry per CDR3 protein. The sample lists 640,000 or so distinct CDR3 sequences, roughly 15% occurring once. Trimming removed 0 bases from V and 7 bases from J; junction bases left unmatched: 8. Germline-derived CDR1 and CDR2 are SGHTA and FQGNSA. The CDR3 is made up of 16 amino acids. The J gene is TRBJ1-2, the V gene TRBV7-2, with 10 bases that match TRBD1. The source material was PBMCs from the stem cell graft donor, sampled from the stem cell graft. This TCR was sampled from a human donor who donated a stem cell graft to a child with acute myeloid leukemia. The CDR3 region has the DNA TGTGCCAGCAGCTTAGCGTACGACAGGGGGCTTCCTGGCTACACCTTC. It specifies CASSLAYDRGLPGYTF.